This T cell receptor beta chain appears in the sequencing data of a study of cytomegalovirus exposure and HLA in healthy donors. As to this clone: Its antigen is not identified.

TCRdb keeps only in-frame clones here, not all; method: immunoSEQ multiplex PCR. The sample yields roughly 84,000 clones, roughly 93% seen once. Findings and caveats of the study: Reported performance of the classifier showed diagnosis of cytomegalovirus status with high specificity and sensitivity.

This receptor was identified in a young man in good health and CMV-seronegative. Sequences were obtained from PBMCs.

CDR3 in DNA: TGTGCCATCAGTTTCTCAGGGGACGAGACCCAGTACTTC. It is translated as CAISFSGDETQYF. V gene TRBV10-3 combines with J gene TRBJ2-5, with D possibly matching TRBD1 (6 bases). V gave up 5 bases and J gave up 5 bases, with 12 bases separating them. This CDR3 has 13 amino acids. Germline lookup yields CDR1 ENHRY and CDR2 SYGVKD.